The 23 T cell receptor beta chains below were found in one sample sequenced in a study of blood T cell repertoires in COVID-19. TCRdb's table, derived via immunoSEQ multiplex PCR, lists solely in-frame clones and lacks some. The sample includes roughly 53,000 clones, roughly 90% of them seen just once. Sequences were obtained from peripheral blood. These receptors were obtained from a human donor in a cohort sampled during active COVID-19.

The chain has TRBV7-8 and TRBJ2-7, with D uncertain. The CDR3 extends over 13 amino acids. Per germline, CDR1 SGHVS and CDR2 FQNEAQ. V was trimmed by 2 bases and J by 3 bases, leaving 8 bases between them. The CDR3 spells CASSLSASYEQYV. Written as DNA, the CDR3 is TGTGCCAGCAGCTTAAGTGCCAGCTACGAGCAGTACGTC.

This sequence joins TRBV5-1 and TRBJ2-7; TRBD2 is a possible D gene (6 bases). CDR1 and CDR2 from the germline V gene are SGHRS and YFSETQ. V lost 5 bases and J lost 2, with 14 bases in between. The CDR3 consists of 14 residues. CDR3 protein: CASRVGTAAYEQYF. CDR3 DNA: TGCGCCAGCAGGGTCGGGACTGCCGCCTACGAGCAGTACTTC.

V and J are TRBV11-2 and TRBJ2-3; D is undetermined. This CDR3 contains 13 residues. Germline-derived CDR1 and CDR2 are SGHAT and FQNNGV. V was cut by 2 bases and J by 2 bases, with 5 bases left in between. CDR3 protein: CASSLPNTDTQYF. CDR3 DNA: TGTGCCAGCAGCTTACCCAACACAGATACGCAGTATTTT.

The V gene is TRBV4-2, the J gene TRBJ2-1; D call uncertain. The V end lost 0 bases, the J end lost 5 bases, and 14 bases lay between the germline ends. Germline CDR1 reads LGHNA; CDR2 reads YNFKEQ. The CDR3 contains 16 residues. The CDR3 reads CASSQDILDGHNEQFF. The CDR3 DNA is TGTGCCAGCAGCCAAGATATTCTAGACGGCCACAATGAGCAGTTCTTC.

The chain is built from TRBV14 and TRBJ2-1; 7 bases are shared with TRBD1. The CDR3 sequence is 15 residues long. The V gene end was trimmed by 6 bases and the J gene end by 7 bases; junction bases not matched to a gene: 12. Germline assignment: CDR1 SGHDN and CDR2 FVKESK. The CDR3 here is CASSKDRQGWNEQFF. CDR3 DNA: TGTGCCAGCAGTAAAGATCGACAGGGATGGAATGAGCAGTTCTTC.

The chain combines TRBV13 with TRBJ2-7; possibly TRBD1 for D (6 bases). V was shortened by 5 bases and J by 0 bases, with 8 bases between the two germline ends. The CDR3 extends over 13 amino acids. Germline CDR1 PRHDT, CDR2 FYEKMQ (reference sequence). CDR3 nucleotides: TGTGCCAGCAGCCGACAGGCCTCCTACGAGCAGTACTTC. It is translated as CASSRQASYEQYF.

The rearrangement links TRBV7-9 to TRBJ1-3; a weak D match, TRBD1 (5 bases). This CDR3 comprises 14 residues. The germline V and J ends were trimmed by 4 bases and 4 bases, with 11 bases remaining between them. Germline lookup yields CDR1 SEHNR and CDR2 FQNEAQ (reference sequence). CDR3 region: CASSSHRQGNTIYF. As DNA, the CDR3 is TGTGCCAGCAGCTCCCACAGGCAAGGAAACACCATATATTTT. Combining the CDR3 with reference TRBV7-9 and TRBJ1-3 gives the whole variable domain DTGVSQNPRHKITKRGQNVTFRCDPISEHNRLYWYRQTLGQGPEFLTYFQNEAQLEKSRLLSDRFSAERPKGSFSTLEIQRTEQGDSAMYLCASSSHRQGNTIYFGEGSWLTVV.

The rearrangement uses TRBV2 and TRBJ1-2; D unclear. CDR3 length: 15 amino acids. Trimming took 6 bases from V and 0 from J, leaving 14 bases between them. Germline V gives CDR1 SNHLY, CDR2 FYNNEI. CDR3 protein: CASRAPWESNYGYTF. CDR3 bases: TGTGCCAGCAGGGCCCCGTGGGAGTCTAACTATGGCTACACCTTC.

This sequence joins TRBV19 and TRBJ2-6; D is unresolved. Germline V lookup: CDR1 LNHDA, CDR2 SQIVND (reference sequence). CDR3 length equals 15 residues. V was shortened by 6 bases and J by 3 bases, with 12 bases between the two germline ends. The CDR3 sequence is CASSTVALGANVLTF. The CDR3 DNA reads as TGTGCCAGTAGCACAGTTGCTCTTGGGGCCAACGTCCTGACTTTC.

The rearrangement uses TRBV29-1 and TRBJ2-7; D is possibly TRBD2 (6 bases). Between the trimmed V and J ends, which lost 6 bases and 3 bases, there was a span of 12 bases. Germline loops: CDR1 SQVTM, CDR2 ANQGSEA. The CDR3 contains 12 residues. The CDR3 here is CSVLVGGYEQYF. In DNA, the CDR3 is TGCAGCGTCCTGGTGGGGGGCTACGAGCAGTACTTC.

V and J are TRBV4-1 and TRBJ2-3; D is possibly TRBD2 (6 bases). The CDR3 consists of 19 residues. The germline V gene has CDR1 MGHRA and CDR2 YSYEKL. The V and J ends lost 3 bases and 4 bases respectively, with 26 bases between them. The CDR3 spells CASSQDPSATGGVPDTQYF. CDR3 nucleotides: TGCGCCAGCAGCCAGGATCCCTCCGCGACGGGCGGGGTCCCAGATACGCAGTATTTT.

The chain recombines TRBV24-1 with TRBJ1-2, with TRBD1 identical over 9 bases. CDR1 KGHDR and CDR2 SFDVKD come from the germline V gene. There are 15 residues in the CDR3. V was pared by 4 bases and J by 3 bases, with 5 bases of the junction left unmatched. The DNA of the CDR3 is TGTGCCACCAGTGAGCCGGGACAGGGTCACTATGGCTACACCTTC. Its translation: CATSEPGQGHYGYTF.

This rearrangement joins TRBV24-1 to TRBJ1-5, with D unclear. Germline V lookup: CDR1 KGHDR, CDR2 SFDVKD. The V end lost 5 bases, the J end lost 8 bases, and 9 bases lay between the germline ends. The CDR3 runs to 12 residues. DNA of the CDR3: TGTGCCACCAGTGGGATAGGAGAGCCCCAGCATTTT. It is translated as CATSGIGEPQHF.

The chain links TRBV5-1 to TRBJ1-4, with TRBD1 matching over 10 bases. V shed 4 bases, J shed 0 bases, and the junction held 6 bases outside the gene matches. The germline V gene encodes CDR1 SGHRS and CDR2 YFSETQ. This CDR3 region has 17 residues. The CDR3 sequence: CASSGPGQGTTNEKLFF. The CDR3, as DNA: TGCGCCAGCAGCGGACCGGGACAGGGGACAACTAATGAAAAACTGTTTTTT.

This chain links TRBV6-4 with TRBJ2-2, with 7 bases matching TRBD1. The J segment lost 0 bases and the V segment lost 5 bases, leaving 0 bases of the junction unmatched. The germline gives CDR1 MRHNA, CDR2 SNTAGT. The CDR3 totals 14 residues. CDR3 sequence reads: CASSRGPNTGELFF. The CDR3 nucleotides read TGTGCCAGCAGTAGGGGGCCGAACACCGGGGAGCTGTTTTTT.

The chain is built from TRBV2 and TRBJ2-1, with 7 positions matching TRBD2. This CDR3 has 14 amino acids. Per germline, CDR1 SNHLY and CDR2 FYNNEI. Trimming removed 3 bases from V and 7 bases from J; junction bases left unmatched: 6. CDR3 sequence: CASSEGEGPNEQFF. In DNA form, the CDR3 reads TGTGCCAGCAGTGAGGGGGAGGGCCCTAATGAGCAGTTCTTC.

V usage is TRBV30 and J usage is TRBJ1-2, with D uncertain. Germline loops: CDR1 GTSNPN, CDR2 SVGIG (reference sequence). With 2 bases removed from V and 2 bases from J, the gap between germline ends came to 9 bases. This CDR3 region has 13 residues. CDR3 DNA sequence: TGTGCCTGGAGTTCGGAGGGAAACTATGGCTACACCTTC. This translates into CAWSSEGNYGYTF. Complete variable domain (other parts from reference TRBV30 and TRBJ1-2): SQTIHQWPATLVQPVGSPLSLECTVEGTSNPNLYWYRQAAGRGLQLLFYSVGIGQISSEVPQNLSASRPQDRQFILSSKKLLLSDSGFYLCAWSSEGNYGYTFGSGTRLTVV.

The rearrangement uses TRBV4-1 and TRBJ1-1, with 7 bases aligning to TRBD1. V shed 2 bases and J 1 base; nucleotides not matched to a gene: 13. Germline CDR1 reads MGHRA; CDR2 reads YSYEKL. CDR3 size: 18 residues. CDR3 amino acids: CASSQPVLRQGRNTEAFF. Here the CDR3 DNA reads TGCGCCAGCAGCCAACCCGTTCTACGACAGGGAAGGAACACTGAAGCTTTCTTT.

This CDR3 reads CASSKDGLSGNTIYF. CDR3 DNA: TGTGCCAGCAGCAAGGACGGACTCTCTGGAAACACCATATATTTT. The V call is TRBV21-1, the J call TRBJ1-3. TRBV21-1 is given as a pseudogene. The CDR3 is made up of 15 amino acids.

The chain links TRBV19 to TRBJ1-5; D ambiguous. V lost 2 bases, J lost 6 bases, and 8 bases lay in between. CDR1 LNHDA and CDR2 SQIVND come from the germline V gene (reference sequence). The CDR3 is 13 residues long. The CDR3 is CASSIQGGQPQHF. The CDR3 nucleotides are TGTGCCAGTAGTATACAAGGAGGTCAGCCCCAGCATTTT.

CDR3 sequence reads: CASSLSRQGIGYGYTF. For the CDR3, the DNA is TGTGCCAGCAGCTTATCCCGGCAGGGGATAGGCTATGGCTACACCTTC. V gene TRBV7-2 combines with J gene TRBJ1-2; perhaps TRBD1 as D (6 bases). This CDR3 contains 16 residues. The germline gives CDR1 SGHTA, CDR2 FQGNSA. Trimming removed 2 bases at V and 4 bases at J, with 17 bases between.

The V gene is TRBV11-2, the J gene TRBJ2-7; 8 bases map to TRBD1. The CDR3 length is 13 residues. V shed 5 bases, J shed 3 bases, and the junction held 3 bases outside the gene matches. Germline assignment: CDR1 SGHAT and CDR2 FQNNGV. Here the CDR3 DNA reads TGTGCCAGCAGCATCGGACAGGGCTACGAGCAGTACTTC. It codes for CASSIGQGYEQYF.

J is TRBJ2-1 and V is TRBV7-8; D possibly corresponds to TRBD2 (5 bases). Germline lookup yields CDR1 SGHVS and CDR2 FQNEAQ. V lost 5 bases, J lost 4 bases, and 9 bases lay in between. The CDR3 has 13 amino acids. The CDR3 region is CASSATRYNEQFF. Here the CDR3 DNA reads TGTGCCAGCAGCGCAACTAGATACAATGAGCAGTTCTTC.